Shown below are 20 T cell receptor beta chains from a single sample sequenced in a study of cytomegalovirus exposure and HLA in healthy donors. Primers included in the PCR were 60 Vbeta and 13 Jbeta primers. Clones were sequenced by immunoSEQ multiplex PCR, and TCRdb holds only the in-frame ones, with some missing. This sample has 70,000 to 95,000 clones, with about 77% found just once. Sequenced material: PBMCs. These TCRs come from a man over 45 in good health and CMV-seronegative.

This rearrangement joins TRBV9 to TRBJ2-3; 9 bases are a match to TRBD1. In germline, CDR1 is SGDLS, CDR2 YYNGEE. The CDR3 totals 16 residues. The junction had 9 bases not matched to a gene; V was cut back by 3 bases and J by 4 bases. CDR3 in amino acids: CASSAPGTGLADTQYF. The CDR3 coding sequence is TGTGCCAGCAGCGCCCCCGGGACAGGGTTGGCAGATACGCAGTATTTT.

The chain joins TRBV2 to TRBJ1-2; unclear D gene. From germline, CDR1 is SNHLY and CDR2 FYNNEI. CDR3 length: 12 residues. Trimming took 7 bases from V and 8 from J, leaving 14 bases between them. CDR3 amino acids: CASTRTGHGYTF. The CDR3 coding sequence is TGTGCCAGCACCCGCACGGGTCACGGCTACACCTTC.

The chain combines TRBV29-1 with TRBJ1-1; no firm D call. The germline V gene encodes CDR1 SQVTM and CDR2 ANQGSEA. The CDR3 spans 13 residues. V was shortened by 6 bases and J by 6 bases, with 17 bases between the two germline ends. The CDR3 here is CSVERQVGAEAFF. CDR3 DNA sequence: TGCAGCGTGGAACGACAAGTTGGCGCTGAAGCTTTCTTT.

This chain uses TRBV18 with TRBJ1-1; possible D gene TRBD1, 6 bases. Germline V gives CDR1 KGHSH, CDR2 LQKENI. The CDR3 spans 15 residues. The V and J ends lost 1 base and 3 bases respectively, with 12 bases between them. The CDR3 is CASSPQGVGDTEAFF. CDR3 DNA: TGTGCCAGCTCACCACAGGGGGTAGGGGACACTGAAGCTTTCTTT.

The chain carries TRBV27 and TRBJ2-7; tentative D call: TRBD1 (6 bases). V lost 5 bases to trimming and J lost 6 bases, with 14 bases between them. CDR1 and CDR2 (germline): MNHEY, SMNVEV (reference sequence). The CDR3 is 13 residues long. CDR3 in amino acids: CASSITGLGEQYF. In DNA form, the CDR3 reads TGTGCCAGCAGTATCACAGGGTTGGGCGAGCAGTACTTC.

V and J are TRBV10-3 and TRBJ2-5, with 8 positions matching TRBD1. This CDR3 comprises 14 residues. Losses at the gene ends were 6 bases for V and 3 bases for J; bases not matched to a gene: 6. CDR1 and CDR2 from the germline V gene are ENHRY and SYGVKD. The CDR3 loop is CAIRTGEGKETQYF. CDR3 in DNA: TGTGCCATCAGGACAGGGGAAGGGAAAGAGACCCAGTACTTC.

This clone occurred once. CDR3 nucleotides: TGTGCCAGCAGTCCGGGACAAATACATGGGGAGCTGTTTTTT. The encoded protein is CASSPGQIHGELFF. The chain employs TRBV27 and TRBJ2-2, with TRBD1 as a possible D gene (6 bases). CDR1 and CDR2 (germline): MNHEY, SMNVEV (reference sequence). The V end lost 5 bases, the J end lost 8 bases, and 15 bases lay between the germline ends. The length of the CDR3 is 14 residues.

In its sample, this clone was seen a few times. The rearrangement links TRBV25-1 to TRBJ2-7; 9 nucleotides align to TRBD1. V shed 4 bases, J shed 1 base, and the junction held 8 bases outside the gene matches. Looked up from germline, CDR1 is MGHDK and CDR2 is SYGVNS. This CDR3 spans 16 amino acids. The CDR3 region is CASSAPPGQGSYEQYF. In nucleotides, the CDR3 is TGTGCCAGCAGTGCACCGCCGGGACAGGGTTCCTACGAGCAGTACTTC.

This clone was found many times. The rearrangement joins TRBV10-3 to TRBJ2-1; 7 nucleotides match TRBD1. This CDR3 comprises 14 residues. Trimming cost V 11 bases and J 4 bases; bases outside gene matches: 11. Germline-derived CDR1 and CDR2 are ENHRY and SYGVKD. In DNA form, the CDR3 reads TGTGCCGTCAATCCGGGACAGAGTTACAATGAGCAGTTCTTC. It is translated as CAVNPGQSYNEQFF.

The J gene is TRBJ1-2, the V gene TRBV29-1; D is undetermined. V lost 4 bases, J lost 0 bases, and 6 bases lay in between. The CDR3 loop spans 12 amino acids. Germline V gene data show CDR1 as SQVTM and CDR2 as ANQGSEA. This CDR3 reads CSVGASNYGYTF. CDR3 in DNA: TGCAGCGTTGGAGCGTCTAACTATGGCTACACCTTC.

This clone showed up just a few times. This sequence joins TRBV6-1 and TRBJ1-3; D remains unclear. V lost 3 bases, J lost 0 bases, and 9 bases lay in between. CDR1 and CDR2 from the germline V gene are MNHNS and SASEGT. The CDR3 sequence is 15 residues long. The CDR3 nucleotides are TGTGCCAGCAGTGAGGGCCGTAACTCTGGAAACACCATATATTTT. Protein product: CASSEGRNSGNTIYF.

V and J are TRBV7-9 and TRBJ2-7; 7 nucleotides agree with TRBD2. The CDR3 runs to 15 residues. Germline V CDR1 and CDR2: SEHNR, FQNEAQ (reference sequence). After removal of 5 bases from V and 4 bases from J, the junction contained 11 bases not matched to a gene. The CDR3 protein is CASSLASGVSYEQYF. CDR3 DNA: TGTGCCAGCAGCCTGGCGAGCGGGGTTTCGTACGAGCAGTACTTC.

The chain joins TRBV7-9 to TRBJ1-6; TRBD1 might be the D (6 bases). The CDR3 is 15 amino acids. Per germline, CDR1 SEHNR and CDR2 FQNEAQ (reference sequence). Trimming pared 6 bases from V and 10 bases from J, leaving 19 bases between. The CDR3 region is CASSSQGTGTSPLHF. CDR3 nucleotides: TGTGCCAGCAGTAGTCAGGGGACCGGGACCTCACCCCTCCACTTT.

This clone was seen only a few times. The CDR3 sequence: CASSAGTDYGYTF. In DNA form, the CDR3 reads TGCGCCAGCAGCGCCGGGACAGACTATGGCTACACCTTC. The chain is built from TRBV5-1 and TRBJ1-2, with 7 bases fitting TRBD1. The germline gives CDR1 SGHRS, CDR2 YFSETQ. This CDR3 has 13 residues. After removal of 4 bases from V and 3 bases from J, the junction contained 3 bases not matched to a gene.

This clone appeared a few times. J is TRBJ2-3 and V is TRBV4-3, with a tentative D call TRBD2 (6 bases). Trimming took off 0 bases at V and 3 bases at J, with 13 bases between the two ends. The germline V gene has CDR1 LGHNA and CDR2 YSLEER. The CDR3 totals 16 residues. Here the CDR3 DNA reads TGCGCCAGCAGCCAAGATCTTGGAGGGAGAACAGATACGCAGTATTTT. The encoded protein is CASSQDLGGRTDTQYF.

V is TRBV6-1 and J is TRBJ2-1, with 8 bases matching TRBD2. From germline, CDR1 is MNHNS and CDR2 SASEGT. V dropped 6 bases and J dropped 3; count of bases not matched to a gene: 7. This CDR3 contains 15 residues. DNA of the CDR3: TGTGCCAGCAGCAGCACTAGCGGAAACTACAATGAGCAGTTCTTC. Protein product: CASSSTSGNYNEQFF.

The chain carries TRBV5-6 and TRBJ2-5; 11 positions agree with TRBD2. V was clipped by 6 bases and J by 4 bases; unmatched bases: 11. The CDR3 has 16 amino acids. Germline CDR1 reads SGHDT; CDR2 reads YYEEEE. The CDR3 DNA is TGTGCCAGCACTCCCATGGGTAGCGGGGGGGCAGAGACCCAGTACTTC. As protein: CASTPMGSGGAETQYF.

The CDR3 DNA reads as TGTGCCAGCAGCTTAAATGCAGGGAATAATTCACCCCTCCACTTT. This codes for CASSLNAGNNSPLHF. The chain has TRBV7-2 and TRBJ1-6, with D tentatively TRBD1 (5 bases). There are 15 residues in the CDR3. V dropped 2 bases and J dropped 5 bases, with 10 bases sitting between them. Germline V lookup: CDR1 SGHTA, CDR2 FQGNSA.

The J gene is TRBJ2-3, the V gene TRBV29-1; no reliable D call. The CDR3 covers 13 residues. V shed 3 bases and J shed 3 bases, with 10 bases lying between them. Germline V gives CDR1 SQVTM, CDR2 ANQGSEA. DNA of the CDR3: TGCAGCGTTGATTCTGAGTATACAGATACGCAGTATTTT. As protein: CSVDSEYTDTQYF.

The CDR3 DNA reads as TGTGCCAGCAGTTACTCCGGGAAGACCCCCATTGAAGCTTTCTTT. It specifies CASSYSGKTPIEAFF. This chain links TRBV6-6 with TRBJ1-1, with D uncertain. This CDR3 spans 15 amino acids. Trimming shortened V by 0 bases and J by 7 bases, and 15 bases separated the two germline ends. Germline CDR1 and CDR2: MNHNY and SVGAGI (reference sequence).